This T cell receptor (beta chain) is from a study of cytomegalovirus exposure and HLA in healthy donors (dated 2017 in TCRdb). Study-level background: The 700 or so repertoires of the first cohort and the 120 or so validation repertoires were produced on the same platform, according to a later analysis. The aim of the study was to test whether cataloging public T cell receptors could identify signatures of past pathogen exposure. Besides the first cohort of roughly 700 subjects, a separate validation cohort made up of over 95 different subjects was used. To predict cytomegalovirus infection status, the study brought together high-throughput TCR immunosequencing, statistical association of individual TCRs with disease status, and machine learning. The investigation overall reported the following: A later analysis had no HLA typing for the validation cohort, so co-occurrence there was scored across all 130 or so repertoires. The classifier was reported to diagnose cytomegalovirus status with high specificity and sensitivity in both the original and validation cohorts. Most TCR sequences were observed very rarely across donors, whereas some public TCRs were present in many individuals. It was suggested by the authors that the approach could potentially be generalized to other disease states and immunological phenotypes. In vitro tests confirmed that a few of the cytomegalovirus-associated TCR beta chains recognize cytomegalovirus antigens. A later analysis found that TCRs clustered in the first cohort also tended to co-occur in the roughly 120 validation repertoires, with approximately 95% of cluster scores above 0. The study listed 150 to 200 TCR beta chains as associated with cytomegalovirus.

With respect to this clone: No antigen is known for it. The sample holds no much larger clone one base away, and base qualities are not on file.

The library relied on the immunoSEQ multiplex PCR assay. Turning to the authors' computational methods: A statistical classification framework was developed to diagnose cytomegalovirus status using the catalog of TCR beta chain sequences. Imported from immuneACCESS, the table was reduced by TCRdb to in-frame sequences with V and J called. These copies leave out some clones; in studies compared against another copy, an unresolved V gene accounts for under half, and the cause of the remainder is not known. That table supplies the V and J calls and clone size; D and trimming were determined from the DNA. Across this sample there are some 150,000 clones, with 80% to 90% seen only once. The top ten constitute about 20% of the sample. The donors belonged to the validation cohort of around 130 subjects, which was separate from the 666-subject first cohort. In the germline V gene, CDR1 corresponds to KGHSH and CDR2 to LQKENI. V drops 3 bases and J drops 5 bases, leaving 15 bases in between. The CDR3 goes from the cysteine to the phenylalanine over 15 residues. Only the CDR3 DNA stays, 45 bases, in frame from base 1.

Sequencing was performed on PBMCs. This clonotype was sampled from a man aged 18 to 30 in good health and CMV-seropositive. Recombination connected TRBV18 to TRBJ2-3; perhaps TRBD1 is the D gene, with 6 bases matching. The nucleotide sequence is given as TGTGCCAGCTCACCTACGACAGGAGCTAGAGATACGCAGTATTTT. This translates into CASSPTTGARDTQYF.